This is a list of T cell receptor beta chains from one sample in a study of shared clonotypes between healthy human individuals. Assay: immunoSEQ multiplex PCR; the TCRdb copy retains only in-frame clones and omits some. This table holds roughly 2.6 million clones, roughly 92% found once. The sequencing input was naive CD4+ T cells sorted from blood. Every receptor here comes from a man between 18 and 29 years old in good health. Each CDR3 is given with its conserved first and last residue. The order of the fields is CDR3 protein, CDR3 DNA, clone size, CDR3 length, V gene, D gene, J gene. The D gene is left open where the match is weak. Clone size is stated in some rows and not others, as once, few, many or a class when expanded.

CASTQGGRTEAFF,TGTGCCAGCACTCAGGGAGGACGCACTGAAGCTTTCTTT,few,13,TRBV6-5,.,TRBJ1-1
CASTLFGVRDEKLFF,TGTGCCAGCACCCTATTTGGGGTACGGGACGAAAAACTGTTTTTT,.,15,TRBV27,.,TRBJ1-4
CASSLANTDTDTQYF,TGCGCCAGCAGCTTGGCAAACACTGACACAGATACGCAGTATTTT,once,15,TRBV5-1,.,TRBJ2-3
CAIIQGTNEKLFF,TGTGCCATAATACAGGGAACTAATGAAAAACTGTTTTTT,.,13,TRBV7-9,.,TRBJ1-4
CASSLDLRTGELFF,TGTGCCAGCAGCTTAGATTTGCGCACCGGGGAGCTGTTTTTT,.,14,TRBV11-2,.,TRBJ2-2
CASSVQGMRGTGELFF,TGTGCCAGTAGCGTACAGGGAATGAGGGGCACCGGGGAGCTGTTTTTT,.,16,TRBV19,.,TRBJ2-2
CASSREASTDTQYF,TGTGCCAGCAGTCGCGAGGCCAGCACAGATACGCAGTATTTT,.,14,TRBV11-3,.,TRBJ2-3
CASSLRDLQETQYF,TGTGCCAGCAGCCTCCGGGACCTCCAAGAGACCCAGTACTTC,.,14,TRBV5-4,.,TRBJ2-5
CASSQGAGGGYTF,TGCGCCAGCAGTCAGGGGGCAGGGGGAGGCTACACCTTC,once,13,TRBV23-1,TRBD1,TRBJ1-2
CASSIFRGEYF,TGTGCCAGTAGTATTTTCCGCGGAGAGTACTTC,.,11,TRBV19,.,TRBJ2-7
CASNRGGGTGELFF,TGTGCCAGCAATAGAGGTGGTGGTACCGGGGAGCTGTTTTTT,.,14,TRBV2,.,TRBJ2-2
CASTMTGSNQPQHF,TGTGCCAGCACTATGACAGGGTCCAATCAGCCCCAGCATTTT,few,14,TRBV6-4,TRBD1,TRBJ1-5
CASSEFGGGETQYF,TGTGCCAGCAGTGAATTTGGAGGGGGAGAGACCCAGTACTTC,.,14,TRBV25-1,.,TRBJ2-5
CAISESPSSGNTIYF,TGTGCCATCAGTGAGTCACCGAGCTCTGGAAACACCATATATTTT,.,15,TRBV10-3,.,TRBJ1-3
CASSSEGTSYNEQFF,TGCGCCAGCAGCTCTGAGGGGACTTCATACAATGAGCAGTTCTTC,.,15,TRBV4-3,.,TRBJ2-1
CASSLNEQETQYF,TGTGCCAGCAGCTTGAACGAGCAAGAGACCCAGTACTTC,.,13,TRBV7-6,.,TRBJ2-5
CASTPPGGTDTQYF,TGCGCCAGCACCCCCCCGGGGGGCACAGATACGCAGTATTTT,.,14,TRBV10-2,.,TRBJ2-3
CASAEGTTNEKLFF,TGCGCCAGCGCAGAAGGGACAACTAATGAAAAACTGTTTTTT,.,14,TRBV5-1,.,TRBJ1-4
CASSPPGAGPSYNSPLHF,TGTGCCAGCTCACCGCCTGGGGCAGGCCCTTCCTATAATTCACCCCTCCACTTT,.,18,TRBV18,.,TRBJ1-6
CASRDSIHQETQYF,TGTGCCAGCAGAGATTCTATTCATCAGGAGACCCAGTACTTC,once,14,TRBV2,.,TRBJ2-5
CASSLQGDTQYF,TGTGCCAGCTCACTTCAAGGAGATACGCAGTATTTT,.,12,TRBV18,.,TRBJ2-3
CASSLGARSGANVLTF,TGTGCCAGCAGTTTAGGGGCCCGCTCTGGGGCCAACGTCCTGACTTTC,.,16,TRBV7-6,.,TRBJ2-6
CASSYVAGGGETQYF,TGTGCCAGCAGTTACGTAGCGGGAGGGGGGGAGACCCAGTACTTC,.,15,TRBV6-5,TRBD2,TRBJ2-5
CAWRTGNTGELFF,TGTGCCTGGAGGACGGGGAACACCGGGGAGCTGTTTTTT,few,13,TRBV30,.,TRBJ2-2
CASSYPGEAFF,TGTGCCAGCAGCTACCCCGGAGAAGCTTTCTTT,.,11,TRBV7-9,.,TRBJ1-1
CASSSRVGEAFF,TGCGCCAGCAGTTCCAGGGTAGGCGAAGCTTTCTTT,.,12,TRBV5-1,.,TRBJ1-1
CASSPPIAGALQGQFF,TGTGCCAGCTCACCCCCCATAGCGGGAGCCCTACAGGGGCAGTTCTTC,.,16,TRBV18,TRBD2,TRBJ2-1
CASSVTGHAFF,TGTGCCAGTAGTGTCACGGGACACGCTTTCTTT,few,11,TRBV19,.,TRBJ1-1
CAWSEPRAGANVLTF,TGTGCCTGGAGTGAGCCCCGGGCTGGGGCCAACGTCCTGACTTTC,.,15,TRBV30,.,TRBJ2-6
CASSFERGETQYF,TGTGCCAGCAGCTTTGAGAGGGGCGAGACCCAGTACTTC,.,13,TRBV7-9,.,TRBJ2-5
CASSLGILPSETQYF,TGTGCCAGCAGCTTAGGGATCCTACCCTCAGAGACCCAGTACTTC,.,15,TRBV11-2,.,TRBJ2-5
CASSEIAPNYGYTF,TGTGCCAGCAGTGAAATAGCCCCTAACTATGGCTACACCTTC,.,14,TRBV2,.,TRBJ1-2
CASSLGLLAGELFF,TGTGCCAGCAGCCTCGGACTCCTCGCCGGGGAGCTGTTTTTT,.,14,TRBV6-5,.,TRBJ2-2
CASSITGPSYGYTF,TGTGCCAGTAGCATCACGGGACCGAGCTATGGCTACACCTTC,few,14,TRBV19,.,TRBJ1-2
CASSLGGLAPGELFF,TGTGCCAGCAGCTTAGGGGGTCTGGCTCCCGGGGAGCTGTTTTTT,.,15,TRBV11-3,.,TRBJ2-2
CASGAGSGDEQFF,TGTGCCTCCGGGGCCGGGAGTGGCGATGAGCAGTTCTTC,.,13,TRBV11-2,.,TRBJ2-1
CATSRSTGLREKLFF,TGTGCCACCAGCCGTTCAACAGGGTTACGGGAAAAACTGTTTTTT,.,15,TRBV15,.,TRBJ1-4
CASSARDRAYSPLHF,TGCGCCAGCAGCGCCCGGGACAGGGCATATTCACCCCTCCACTTT,.,15,TRBV5-1,TRBD1,TRBJ1-6
CASSSGQGTDTQYF,TGCGCCAGCAGCTCGGGACAGGGAACAGATACGCAGTATTTT,.,14,TRBV5-1,TRBD1,TRBJ2-3
CASSVERGASYEQYF,TGTGCCAGCAGTGTGGAGCGGGGGGCCTCCTACGAGCAGTACTTC,.,15,TRBV2,TRBD2,TRBJ2-7
CASRRYTNEKLFF,TGTGCCAGCAGAAGGTATACTAATGAAAAACTGTTTTTT,.,13,TRBV2,.,TRBJ1-4
CASSPINQPQHF,TGTGCCAGCAGTCCAATCAATCAGCCCCAGCATTTT,few,12,TRBV27,.,TRBJ1-5
CASKFGTTDNEQFF,TGTGCCAGCAAATTCGGGACTACCGACAATGAGCAGTTCTTC,.,14,TRBV2,TRBD2,TRBJ2-1
CASSLQGTPYEQYF,TGTGCCAGCAGCCTCCAGGGGACTCCGTACGAGCAGTACTTC,once,14,TRBV5-6,.,TRBJ2-7
CASSQADTQYF,TGTGCCAGCAGCCAAGCAGATACGCAGTATTTT,.,11,TRBV6-5,.,TRBJ2-3
CASSRTHGTIYF,TGTGCCAGCAGCCGGACTCATGGTACCATATATTTT,.,12,TRBV28,.,TRBJ1-3
CAWSVAYYEQYF,TGTGCCTGGAGTGTAGCGTACTACGAGCAGTACTTC,.,12,TRBV30,.,TRBJ2-7
CAWSRGSSDTQYF,TGTGCCTGGAGTAGGGGCAGCTCAGATACGCAGTATTTT,.,13,TRBV30,.,TRBJ2-3
CASSTATPPNSPLHF,TGTGCCAGTTCGACAGCGACCCCACCTAATTCACCCCTCCACTTT,few,15,TRBV19,.,TRBJ1-6
CASSPRTGQETQYF,TGTGCCAGCAGCCCCCGAACAGGGCAAGAGACCCAGTACTTC,.,14,TRBV7-9,.,TRBJ2-5
CASSLNSGGEQFF,TGTGCTAGCAGCTTAAATTCCGGGGGGGAGCAGTTCTTC,.,13,TRBV7-7,TRBD2,TRBJ2-1
CASSLAGSSSYNSPLHF,TGTGCCAGCAGTTTGGCAGGGTCTAGCTCCTATAATTCACCCCTCCACTTT,.,17,TRBV28,.,TRBJ1-6
CASSIVPDTQYF,TGTGCCAGTAGTATAGTTCCAGATACGCAGTATTTT,once,12,TRBV19,.,TRBJ2-3
CATSGPLEYRQPQHF,TGTGCCACCAGCGGACCCCTAGAGTATAGGCAGCCCCAGCATTTT,.,15,TRBV15,.,TRBJ1-5
CASSPPVERPSTDTQYF,TGTGCCAGCTCACCACCGGTAGAACGTCCGAGCACAGATACGCAGTATTTT,.,17,TRBV18,.,TRBJ2-3
CASSTGSLAGQETQYF,TGTGCCAGTAGTACGGGGTCTCTAGCGGGGCAAGAGACCCAGTACTTC,.,16,TRBV19,TRBD2,TRBJ2-5
CASSLKLAGGNTGELFF,TGTGCCAGCAGCCTCAAGTTAGCGGGGGGGAACACCGGGGAGCTGTTTTTT,.,17,TRBV7-9,TRBD2,TRBJ2-2
CASSPPGQDTQYF,TGTGCCAGCAGCCCCCCGGGGCAAGATACGCAGTATTTT,once,13,TRBV5-4,.,TRBJ2-3
CASSPTDSYEQYF,TGTGCCAGCAGCCCTACAGACTCCTACGAGCAGTACTTC,.,13,TRBV9,.,TRBJ2-7